The 18 T cell receptor beta chains below all came from one sample that was sequenced in a study of T cell responses to AZD1222 COVID-19 vaccine. This table comes from immunoSEQ multiplex PCR, and its TCRdb copy is limited to in-frame clones, with some not included. The repertoire holds tens of thousands of clones, with about 86% as singletons. Specimen: peripheral blood, collected 28 days after the second AZD1222 dose. The source is an adult who received the AZD1222 COVID-19 vaccine.

The CDR3 sequence is CASSLVGLASGELFF. CDR3 DNA sequence: TGCGCCAGCAGCTTGGTAGGGCTAGCGAGCGGGGAGCTGTTTTTT. The chain carries TRBV5-1 and TRBJ2-2; D is possibly TRBD2 (6 bases). Per germline, CDR1 SGHRS and CDR2 YFSETQ. The CDR3 consists of 15 residues. Trimming stripped 0 bases from V and 7 bases from J, with 13 bases between. The whole variable domain, filled in from reference TRBV5-1 and TRBJ2-2, reads KAGVTQTPRYLIKTRGQQVTLSCSPISGHRSVSWYQQTPGQGLQFLFEYFSETQRNKGNFPGRFSGRQFSNSRSEMNVSTLELGDSALYLCASSLVGLASGELFFGEGSRLTVL.

The rearrangement joins TRBV18 to TRBJ2-5, with D unclear. Germline CDR1 reads KGHSH; CDR2 reads LQKENI. The CDR3 extends over 15 amino acids. With 3 bases removed from V and 5 bases from J, the gap between germline ends came to 16 bases. The CDR3 nucleotides are TGTGCCAGCTCACCCATGGCCCCACCCGGGGAGACCCAGTACTTC. Translating it yields CASSPMAPPGETQYF.

This chain links TRBV5-1 with TRBJ2-7, with D possibly TRBD2 on 5 matching bases. Germline assignment: CDR1 SGHRS and CDR2 YFSETQ. This CDR3 comprises 16 residues. V gave up 4 bases and J gave up 0 bases, with 17 bases separating them. The DNA for the CDR3 is TGCGCCAGCAGCCCCCTGGGAGTTGCCTTCTCCTACGAGCAGTACTTC. It yields the protein CASSPLGVAFSYEQYF.

The chain uses TRBV7-9 and TRBJ2-5; TRBD2 agrees at 14 bases. Losses at the gene ends were 5 bases for V and 1 base for J; bases not matched to a gene: 9. This CDR3 is 18 amino acids long. Looked up from germline, CDR1 is SEHNR and CDR2 is FQNEAQ (reference sequence). The CDR3 sequence is CASSMGLAGVAGQETQYF. CDR3 nucleotide sequence: TGTGCCAGCAGCATGGGACTAGCGGGAGTCGCGGGCCAAGAGACCCAGTACTTC.

The chain uses TRBV5-1 and TRBJ2-3, with TRBD1 as a possible D gene (6 bases). Between the trimmed V and J ends, which lost 1 base and 6 bases, there was a span of 12 bases. The length of the CDR3 is 14 residues. CDR1 and CDR2 from the germline V gene are SGHRS and YFSETQ. The CDR3 region is CASSLPGVGDTQYF. The CDR3 bases are TGCGCCAGCAGCTTGCCAGGGGTTGGGGATACGCAGTATTTT. Supplemented by reference TRBV5-1 and TRBJ2-3, the full variable domain reads KAGVTQTPRYLIKTRGQQVTLSCSPISGHRSVSWYQQTPGQGLQFLFEYFSETQRNKGNFPGRFSGRQFSNSRSEMNVSTLELGDSALYLCASSLPGVGDTQYFGPGTRLTVL.

The chain joins TRBV7-2 to TRBJ2-5; TRBD2 agrees at 7 bases. CDR3 length: 17 amino acids. Per germline, CDR1 SGHTA and CDR2 FQGNSA. Trimming at V came to 2 bases and at J to 1 base, leaving 10 bases not matched to a gene. The DNA of the CDR3 is TGTGCCAGCAGCTTACGGAGTTGGAGCGGGGCCCAAGAGACCCAGTACTTC. Protein: CASSLRSWSGAQETQYF.

The rearrangement links TRBV28 to TRBJ1-1, with D perhaps matching TRBD1 (5 bases). This CDR3 comprises 15 residues. V was cut by 3 bases and J by 5 bases, with 16 bases left in between. CDR1 is MDHEN, CDR2 SYDVKM, per germline. The CDR3 protein is CASSFGGDEGTEAFF. CDR3 nucleotides: TGTGCCAGCAGTTTCGGGGGGGATGAGGGGACTGAAGCTTTCTTT.

The chain employs TRBV4-1 and TRBJ2-1, with TRBD2 matching 8 bases. Germline values: CDR1 MGHRA, CDR2 YSYEKL. This CDR3 is 16 amino acids long. Trimming took 0 bases from V and 9 from J; bases not matched to a gene: 10. Written as DNA, the CDR3 is TGCGCCAGCAGCCAAGATCGGGGGGGAGGTTGGGGTGAGCAGTTCTTC. Translation: CASSQDRGGGWGEQFF.

The CDR3 loop is CSVVGVGYYEQYF. The CDR3 DNA reads as TGCAGCGTTGTAGGGGTGGGGTACTACGAGCAGTACTTC. The rearrangement links TRBV29-1 to TRBJ2-7; possibly TRBD1 for D (5 bases). Germline values: CDR1 SQVTM, CDR2 ANQGSEA. This CDR3 region has 13 residues. Trimming stripped 4 bases from V and 3 bases from J, with 13 bases between.

The CDR3, as DNA: TGTGCCAGCAGCTTCGGTGCGGGGCCAAACACCGGGGAGCTGTTTTTT. This sequence encodes CASSFGAGPNTGELFF. The gene calls are TRBV7-6 and TRBJ2-2; tentative D call: TRBD2 (6 bases). The V end was cut by 3 bases, the J end by 2 bases, with 13 bases between. The germline V gene encodes CDR1 SGHVS and CDR2 FNYEAQ. The CDR3 length is 16 residues. Full variable domain (outside the CDR3, taken from reference TRBV7-6 and TRBJ2-2): GAGVSQSPRYKVTKRGQDVALRCDPISGHVSLYWYRQALGQGPEFLTYFNYEAQQDKSGLPNDRFSAERPEGSISTLTIQRTEQRDSAMYRCASSFGAGPNTGELFFGEGSRLTVL.

The V gene is TRBV21-1, the J gene TRBJ1-1; TRBD1 is the table's D call, not checked against the DNA. TRBV21-1 is described as a pseudogene. The CDR3 has 17 residues. The CDR3 is CASSKEGEDSMNTEAFF. CDR3 bases: TGTGCCAGCAGCAAAGAAGGGGAAGACAGCATGAACACTGAAGCTTTCTTT.

The chain employs TRBV19 and TRBJ1-2; D ambiguous. Trimming stripped 0 bases from V and 7 bases from J, with 9 bases between. This CDR3 is 13 amino acids long. Germline CDR1 LNHDA, CDR2 SQIVND (reference sequence). The CDR3 protein is CASSIDGGLGYTF. Written as DNA, the CDR3 is TGTGCCAGTAGTATAGATGGAGGGCTTGGCTACACCTTC.

The chain carries TRBV27 and TRBJ1-1; 7 bases agree with TRBD1. Germline lookup yields CDR1 MNHEY and CDR2 SMNVEV (reference sequence). This CDR3 is 15 amino acids long. V was clipped by 5 bases and J by 4 bases; unmatched bases: 10. CDR3: CASSLRGGYSTEAFF. The CDR3 DNA reads TGTGCCAGCAGTCTCCGAGGGGGCTATAGCACTGAAGCTTTCTTT.

Only a few counts were recorded for this clone. The CDR3 DNA follows: TGTGCCAGTAGTATTGTCGGCAGGGCGAGTGAAGCTTTCTTT. Translation gives CASSIVGRASEAFF. The chain has TRBV19 and TRBJ1-1; maybe TRBD1 (5 bases). Trimming cost V 3 bases and J 7 bases, with 15 bases left between them. CDR3 length: 14 residues. Germline-derived CDR1 and CDR2 are LNHDA and SQIVND (reference sequence).

The chain joins TRBV3-1 (or the pseudogene TRBV3-2) to TRBJ2-7; 7 nucleotides match TRBD1. V dropped 1 base and J dropped 3; count of bases not matched to a gene: 6. This CDR3 comprises 15 residues. Germline V gives CDR1 LGHDT, CDR2 YNNKEL (reference sequence). CDR3 DNA: TGTGCCAGCAGCCAAGGGCCGGGACAGAACTACGAGCAGTACTTC. Translated: CASSQGPGQNYEQYF.

This clone showed up just a few times. This sequence joins TRBV3-1 (or the pseudogene TRBV3-2) and TRBJ1-5, with D unclear. V was clipped by 0 bases and J by 6 bases, with 3 bases between them. This CDR3 spans 12 amino acids. Germline CDR1 LGHDT, CDR2 YNNKEL (reference sequence). CDR3 protein: CASSQEGQPQHF. The CDR3 DNA reads as TGTGCCAGCAGCCAAGAGGGTCAGCCCCAGCATTTT.

This clone occurred once. The chain has TRBV7-9 and TRBJ1-4; weak D call: TRBD1 (5 bases). The ends were cut back, 1 base at V and 5 bases at J, with 14 bases in the middle. Germline CDR1 is SEHNR and CDR2 is FQNEAQ (reference sequence). This CDR3 contains 16 residues. The CDR3 reads CASSLEWKGPNEKLFF. Here the CDR3 DNA reads TGTGCCAGCAGCTTAGAATGGAAGGGACCGAATGAAAAACTGTTTTTT.

The chain has TRBV4-1 and TRBJ1-6; the match to TRBD1 covers 7 bases. V was pared by 0 bases and J by 5 bases, with 4 bases of the junction left unmatched. This CDR3 region has 16 residues. Looked up from germline, CDR1 is MGHRA and CDR2 is YSYEKL. The CDR3 region is CASSQDRGMDNSPLHF. CDR3 sequence (DNA): TGCGCCAGCAGCCAAGACAGGGGGATGGATAATTCACCCCTCCACTTT.